Presented here are 3 T cell receptor beta chains from one specimen sequenced in a study of T-cell memory formation after mild COVID-19. TCRdb re-called the 5' RACE reads with MiXCR, one entry per CDR3 protein. The sample lists approximately 480,000 distinct CDR3 sequences, 15% to 20% seen once, with over 9% in the top ten. The specimen sequenced was PBMCs or a T cell subset sorted from them (not recorded which). Source of these receptors: an adult woman who had mild COVID-19 (a few samples of this study predate the infection). Cell type and time point are not known.

This clonotype was counted between two and nine times. V and J are TRBV7-2 and TRBJ1-2; 9 bases line up with TRBD1. The germline V gene has CDR1 SGHTA and CDR2 FQGNSA. The CDR3 spans 15 residues. V trimming: 3 bases; J trimming: 14 bases; junction bases outside the gene matches: 16. This CDR3 is CASSLDRGAFYGGTF. Here the CDR3 DNA reads TGTGCCAGCAGCTTGGACAGGGGAGCATTCTATGGCGGGACCTTC.

The gene calls are TRBV5-6 and TRBJ1-6; possible D gene TRBD1, 6 bases. V shed 2 bases and J shed 3 bases, with 12 bases lying between them. The CDR3 extends over 16 amino acids. Germline loops: CDR1 SGHDT, CDR2 YYEEEE. CDR3 sequence reads: CASSFSGTNYNSPLHF. In DNA, the CDR3 is TGTGCCAGCAGCTTTAGTGGGACAAACTATAATTCACCCCTCCACTTT. The variable domain in full, with the rest retrieved from reference TRBV5-6 and TRBJ1-6, is DAGVTQSPTHLIKTRGQQVTLRCSPKSGHDTVSWYQQALGQGPQFIFQYYEEEERQRGNFPDRFSGHQFPNYSSELNVNALLLGDSALYLCASSFSGTNYNSPLHFGNGTRLTVT.

This clonotype was seen a few times. The chain joins TRBV12-3 or TRBV12-4 to TRBJ1-1, with no clear D. The CDR3 totals 13 residues. V lost 3 bases and J lost 1, with 6 bases in between. DNA for the CDR3: TGTGCCAGCAGTTTCAGGCCGAACACTGAAGCTTTCTTT. Its protein product is CASSFRPNTEAFF.